This T cell receptor beta chain is from a study of long-term antiretroviral therapy in people with HIV. Survey-level immunoSEQ v3.0 assays were run. Some clones are missing from TCRdb's copy, which holds only in-frame ones; the method was immunoSEQ multiplex PCR. In the table there are around 30,000 clones, approximately 96% of which are singletons. Germline V gene sequence: CDR1 SEHNR, CDR2 FQNEAQ (reference sequence). The CDR3 totals 12 residues. V was cut by 1 base and J by 6 bases, with 6 bases left in between. Comment on this clone: Its antigen remains unknown.

Study outcomes and limitations: No data on ART adherence, viral resistance or therapy changes.

The sequence was obtained from a man aged 25 to 40 with HIV. The sample here was unsorted PBMCs, taken around 6.6 years after starting antiretroviral therapy. V and J are TRBV7-9 and TRBJ1-1, with unresolved D. CDR3 coding DNA: TGTGCCAGCAGCTTAGGATCAGCTGAAGCTTTCTTT. Translation gives CASSLGSAEAFF.